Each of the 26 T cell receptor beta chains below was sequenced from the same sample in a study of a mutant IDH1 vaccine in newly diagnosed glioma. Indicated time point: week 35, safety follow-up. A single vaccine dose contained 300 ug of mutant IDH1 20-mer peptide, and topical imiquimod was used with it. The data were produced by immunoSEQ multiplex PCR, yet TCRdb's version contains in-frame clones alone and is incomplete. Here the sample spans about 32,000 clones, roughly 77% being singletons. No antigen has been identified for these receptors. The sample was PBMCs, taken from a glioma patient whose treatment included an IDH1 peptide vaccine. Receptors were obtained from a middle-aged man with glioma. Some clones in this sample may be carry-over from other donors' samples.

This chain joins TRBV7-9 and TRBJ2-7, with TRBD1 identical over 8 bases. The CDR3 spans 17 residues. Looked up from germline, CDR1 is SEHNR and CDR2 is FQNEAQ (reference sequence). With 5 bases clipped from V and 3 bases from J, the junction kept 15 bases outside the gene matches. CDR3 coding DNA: TGTGCCAGCAGCCCACCTTCACGGACAGGGTTAAACTACGAGCAGTACTTC. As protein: CASSPPSRTGLNYEQYF.

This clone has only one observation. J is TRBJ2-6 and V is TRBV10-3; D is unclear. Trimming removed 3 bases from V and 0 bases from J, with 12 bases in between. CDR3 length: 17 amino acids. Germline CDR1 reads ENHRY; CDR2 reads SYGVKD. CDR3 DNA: TGTGCCATCAGTGACCAGGACGGTAGCTCTGGGGCCAACGTCCTGACTTTC. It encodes CAISDQDGSSGANVLTF.

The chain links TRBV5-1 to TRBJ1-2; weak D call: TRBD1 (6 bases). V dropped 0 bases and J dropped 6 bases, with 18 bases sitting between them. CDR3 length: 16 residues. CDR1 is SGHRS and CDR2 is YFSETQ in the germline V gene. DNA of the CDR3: TGCGCCAGCAGCTTGGACTTAGGGGGGGCTTCGGATGGCTACACCTTC. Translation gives CASSLDLGGASDGYTF.

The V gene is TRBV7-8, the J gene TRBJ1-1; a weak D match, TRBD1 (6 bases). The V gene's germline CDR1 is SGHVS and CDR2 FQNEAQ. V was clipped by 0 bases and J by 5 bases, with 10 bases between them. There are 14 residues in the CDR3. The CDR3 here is CASSLAGGPTEAFF. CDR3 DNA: TGTGCCAGCAGCTTAGCAGGGGGGCCTACTGAAGCTTTCTTT.

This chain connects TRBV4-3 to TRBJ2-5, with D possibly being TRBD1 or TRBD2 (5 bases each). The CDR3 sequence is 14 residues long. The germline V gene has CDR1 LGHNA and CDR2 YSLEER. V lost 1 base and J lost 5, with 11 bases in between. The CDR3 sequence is CASSQGGSSETQYF. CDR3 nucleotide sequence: TGCGCCAGCAGCCAAGGGGGGTCCTCGGAGACCCAGTACTTC.

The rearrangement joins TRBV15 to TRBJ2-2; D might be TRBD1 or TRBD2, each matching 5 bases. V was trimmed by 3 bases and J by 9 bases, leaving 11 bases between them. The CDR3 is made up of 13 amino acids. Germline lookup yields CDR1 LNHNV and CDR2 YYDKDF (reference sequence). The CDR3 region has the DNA TGTGCCACCAGCAGTGAGGGACCCCGGGAGCTGTTTTTT. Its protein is CATSSEGPRELFF.

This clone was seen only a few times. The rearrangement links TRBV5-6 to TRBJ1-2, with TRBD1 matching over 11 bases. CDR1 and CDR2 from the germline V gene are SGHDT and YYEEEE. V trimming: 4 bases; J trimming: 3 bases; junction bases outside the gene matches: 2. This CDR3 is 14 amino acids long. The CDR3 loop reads CASSVGQGDYGYTF. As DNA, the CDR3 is TGTGCCAGCAGCGTGGGACAGGGGGACTATGGCTACACCTTC.

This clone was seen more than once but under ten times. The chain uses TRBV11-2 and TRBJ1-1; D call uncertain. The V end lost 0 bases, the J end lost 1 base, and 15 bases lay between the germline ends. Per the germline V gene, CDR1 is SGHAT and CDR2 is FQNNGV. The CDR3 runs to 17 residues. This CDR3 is CASSLEVSKRRNTEAFF. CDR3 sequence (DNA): TGTGCCAGCAGCTTAGAAGTAAGTAAACGGAGGAACACTGAAGCTTTCTTT.

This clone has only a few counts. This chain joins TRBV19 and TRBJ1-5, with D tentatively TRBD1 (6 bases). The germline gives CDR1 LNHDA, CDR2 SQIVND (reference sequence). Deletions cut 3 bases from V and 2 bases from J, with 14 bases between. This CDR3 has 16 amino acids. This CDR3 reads CASSMPGQWGNQPQHF. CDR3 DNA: TGTGCCAGTAGTATGCCAGGACAGTGGGGCAATCAGCCCCAGCATTTT. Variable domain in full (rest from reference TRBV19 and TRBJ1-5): DGGITQSPKYLFRKEGQNVTLSCEQNLNHDAMYWYRQDPGQGLRLIYYSQIVNDFQKGDIAEGYSVSREKKESFPLTVTSAQKNPTAFYLCASSMPGQWGNQPQHFGDGTRLSIL.

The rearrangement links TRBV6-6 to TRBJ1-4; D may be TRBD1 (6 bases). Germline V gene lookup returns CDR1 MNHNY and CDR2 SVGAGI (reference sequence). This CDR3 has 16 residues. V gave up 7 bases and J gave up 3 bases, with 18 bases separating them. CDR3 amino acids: CASTDPKGGANEKLFF. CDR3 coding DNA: TGTGCCAGCACGGACCCGAAGGGGGGAGCTAATGAAAAACTGTTTTTT.

CDR3 residues: CASSLLGGPSRSTFF. Written as DNA, the CDR3 is TGTGCCAGCAGCCTTCTGGGCGGGCCCTCGCGATCTACCTTCTTT. The chain couples TRBV5-4 to TRBJ1-1, with D unresolved. CDR3 length equals 15 residues. V was cut by 4 bases and J by 14 bases, with 27 bases left in between. Germline CDR1 reads SGHNT; CDR2 reads YYREEE (reference sequence).

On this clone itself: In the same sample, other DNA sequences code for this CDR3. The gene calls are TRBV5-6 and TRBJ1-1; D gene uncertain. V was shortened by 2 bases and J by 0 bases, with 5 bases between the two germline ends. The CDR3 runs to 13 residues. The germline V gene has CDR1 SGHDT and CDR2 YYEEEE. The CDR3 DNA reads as TGTGCCAGCAGCTTTACCGTGAACACTGAAGCTTTCTTT. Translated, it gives CASSFTVNTEAFF.

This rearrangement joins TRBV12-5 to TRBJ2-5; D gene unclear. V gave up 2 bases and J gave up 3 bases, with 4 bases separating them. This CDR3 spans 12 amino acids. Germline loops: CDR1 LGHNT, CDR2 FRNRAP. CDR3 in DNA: TGTGCTAGTGGTTTGCAGGAAGAGACCCAGTACTTC. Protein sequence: CASGLQEETQYF.

The CDR3: CASRRPSQGDEKLFF. The CDR3 DNA is TGTGCCAGCAGGAGGCCCTCCCAGGGGGATGAAAAACTGTTTTTT. The chain uses TRBV6-6 and TRBJ1-4, with 7 bases fitting TRBD1. The CDR3 extends over 15 amino acids. J lost 6 bases, V lost 6 bases, and 10 bases had no gene match. In germline, CDR1 is MNHNY, CDR2 SVGAGI (reference sequence).

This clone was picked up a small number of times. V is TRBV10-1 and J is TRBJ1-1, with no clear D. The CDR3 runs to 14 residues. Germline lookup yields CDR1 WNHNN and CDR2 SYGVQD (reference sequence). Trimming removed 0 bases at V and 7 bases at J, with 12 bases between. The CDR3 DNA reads TGCGCCAGCAGTGAGTCGAATCGAGGGATTGAAGCTTTCTTT. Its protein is CASSESNRGIEAFF.

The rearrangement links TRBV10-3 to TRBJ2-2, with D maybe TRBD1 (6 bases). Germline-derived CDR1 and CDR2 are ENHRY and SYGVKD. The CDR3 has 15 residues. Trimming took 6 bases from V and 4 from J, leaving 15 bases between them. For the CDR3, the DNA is TGTGCCATCAGCCCGCAACAGGGTAGCACCGGGGAGCTGTTTTTT. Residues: CAISPQQGSTGELFF.

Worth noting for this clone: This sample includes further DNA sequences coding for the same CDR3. CDR3 sequence: CASSLGPTNEKLFF. In DNA, the CDR3 is TGTGCCAGCAGCTTAGGCCCAACTAATGAAAAACTGTTTTTT. This sequence joins TRBV7-2 and TRBJ1-4; no reliable D call. V dropped 1 base and J dropped 0 bases, with 3 bases sitting between them. The CDR3 totals 14 residues. CDR1 is SGHTA and CDR2 is FQGNSA in the germline V gene.

CDR3 sequence reads: CASDKLGLTDTQYF. The DNA of the CDR3 is TGCGCCAGCGATAAACTGGGGCTGACAGATACGCAGTATTTT. The V and J genes are TRBV5-1 and TRBJ2-3, with a possible D match to TRBD1 (5 bases). Germline values: CDR1 SGHRS, CDR2 YFSETQ. This CDR3 region has 14 residues. V shed 7 bases and J shed 3 bases, with 15 bases lying between them.

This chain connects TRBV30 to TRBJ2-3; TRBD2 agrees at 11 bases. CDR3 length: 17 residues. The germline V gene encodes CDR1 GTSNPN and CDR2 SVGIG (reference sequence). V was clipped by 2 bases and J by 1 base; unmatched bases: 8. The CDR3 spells CAWSSVAGGRGTDTQYF. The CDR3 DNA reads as TGTGCCTGGAGTTCGGTAGCGGGGGGGCGGGGCACAGATACGCAGTATTTT. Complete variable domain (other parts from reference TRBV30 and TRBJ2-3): SQTIHQWPATLVQPVGSPLSLECTVEGTSNPNLYWYRQAAGRGLQLLFYSVGIGQISSEVPQNLSASRPQDRQFILSSKKLLLSDSGFYLCAWSSVAGGRGTDTQYFGPGTRLTVL.

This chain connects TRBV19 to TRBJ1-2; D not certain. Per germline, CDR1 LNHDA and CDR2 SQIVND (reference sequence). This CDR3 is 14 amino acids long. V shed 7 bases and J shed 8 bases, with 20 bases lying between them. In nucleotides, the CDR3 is TGTGCCAGTACCCTCCAATCCCCTCGCACAGGCTACACCTTC. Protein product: CASTLQSPRTGYTF.

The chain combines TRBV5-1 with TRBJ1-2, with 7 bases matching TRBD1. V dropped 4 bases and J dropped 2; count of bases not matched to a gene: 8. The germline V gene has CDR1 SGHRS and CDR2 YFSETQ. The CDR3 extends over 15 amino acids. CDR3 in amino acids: CASSPGDSPNYGYTF. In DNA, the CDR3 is TGCGCCAGCAGCCCAGGGGACAGCCCAAACTATGGCTACACCTTC.

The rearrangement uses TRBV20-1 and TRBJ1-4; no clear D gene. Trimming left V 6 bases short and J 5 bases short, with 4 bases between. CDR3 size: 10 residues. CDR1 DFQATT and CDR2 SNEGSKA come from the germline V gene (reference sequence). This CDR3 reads CSAWNEKLFF. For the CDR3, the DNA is TGCAGTGCCTGGAATGAAAAACTGTTTTTT.

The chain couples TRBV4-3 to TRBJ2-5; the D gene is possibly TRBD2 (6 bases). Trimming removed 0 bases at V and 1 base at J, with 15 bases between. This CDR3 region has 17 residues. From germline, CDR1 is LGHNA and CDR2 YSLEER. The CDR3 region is CASSQDKGLLFQETQYF. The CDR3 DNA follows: TGCGCCAGCAGCCAAGATAAGGGACTCTTATTCCAAGAGACCCAGTACTTC.

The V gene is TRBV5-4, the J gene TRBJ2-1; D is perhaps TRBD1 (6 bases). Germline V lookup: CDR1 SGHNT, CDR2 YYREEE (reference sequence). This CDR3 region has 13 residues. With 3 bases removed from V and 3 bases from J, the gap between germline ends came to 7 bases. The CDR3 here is CASSWGHYNEQFF. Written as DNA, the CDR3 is TGTGCCAGCAGCTGGGGACACTACAATGAGCAGTTCTTC.

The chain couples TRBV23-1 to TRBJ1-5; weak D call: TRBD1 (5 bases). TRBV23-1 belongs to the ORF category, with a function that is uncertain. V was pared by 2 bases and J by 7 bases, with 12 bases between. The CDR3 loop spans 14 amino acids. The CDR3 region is CASSQRSRDQPQHF. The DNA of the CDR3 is TGCGCCAGCAGTCAAAGGAGCAGGGACCAGCCCCAGCATTTT.

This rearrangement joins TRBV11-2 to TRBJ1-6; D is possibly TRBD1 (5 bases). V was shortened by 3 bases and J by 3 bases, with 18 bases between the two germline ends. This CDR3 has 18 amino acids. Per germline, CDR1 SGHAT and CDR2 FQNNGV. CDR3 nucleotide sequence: TGTGCCAGCAGCTTTTCCCCAGGGAGGGCCAGCTATAATTCACCCCTCCACTTT. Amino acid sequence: CASSFSPGRASYNSPLHF.